This record looks at one T cell receptor beta chain sequence and its context. This may be a read error: a much more frequent sequence differs by one nucleotide. The length of the CDR3 is 14 residues. Germline V gene data show CDR1 as LGHDT and CDR2 as YNNKEL (reference sequence). V shed 4 bases and J shed 5 bases, with 15 bases lying between them. The data derive from a study of blood T cells in healthy people across ages. For the second PCR, which ran for about 6 to 11 cycles, a sample-barcoded 5' primer and a J-beta primer mix were used. Every sample gave at least 3 million paired-end reads containing CDR3. TCRdb used MiXCR to reprocess the 5' RACE reads, holding one entry per CDR3 protein. Of just over 1 million distinct CDR3 sequences in the sample, roughly 45% are singletons; the top ten hold 18%. No fewer than 6 million PBMCs went into each sample.

Sequenced: blood. The rearrangement joins TRBV3-1 to TRBJ2-7; possibly TRBD1 or TRBD2 for D (6 bases each). The receptor comes from a woman in her sixties in good health. CDR3 region: CASSLQPGADEQYF. The CDR3 DNA is TGTGCCAGCAGCCTCCAACCGGGGGCCGACGAGCAGTACTTC.